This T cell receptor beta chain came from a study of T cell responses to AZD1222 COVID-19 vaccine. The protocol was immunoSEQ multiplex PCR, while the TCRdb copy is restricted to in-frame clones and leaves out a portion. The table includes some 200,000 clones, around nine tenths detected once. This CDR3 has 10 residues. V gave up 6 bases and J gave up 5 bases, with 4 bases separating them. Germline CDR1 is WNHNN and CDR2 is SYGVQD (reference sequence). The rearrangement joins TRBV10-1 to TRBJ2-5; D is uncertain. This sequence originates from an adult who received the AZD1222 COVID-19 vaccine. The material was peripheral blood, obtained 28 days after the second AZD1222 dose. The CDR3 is CASRGETQYF. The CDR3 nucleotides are TGCGCCAGCAGAGGGGAGACCCAGTACTTC.